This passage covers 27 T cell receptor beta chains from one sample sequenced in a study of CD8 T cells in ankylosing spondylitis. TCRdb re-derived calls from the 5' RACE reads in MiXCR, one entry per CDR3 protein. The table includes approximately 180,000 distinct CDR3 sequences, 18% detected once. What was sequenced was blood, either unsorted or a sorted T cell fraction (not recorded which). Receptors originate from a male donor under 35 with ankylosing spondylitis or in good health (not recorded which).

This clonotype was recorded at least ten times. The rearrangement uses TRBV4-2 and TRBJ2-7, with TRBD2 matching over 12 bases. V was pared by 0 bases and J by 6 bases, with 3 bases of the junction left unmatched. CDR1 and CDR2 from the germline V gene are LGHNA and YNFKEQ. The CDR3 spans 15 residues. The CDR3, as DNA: TGTGCCAGCAGCCAAGAGCTAGCGGGAGGGTTCGAGCAGTACGTC. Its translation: CASSQELAGGFEQYV.

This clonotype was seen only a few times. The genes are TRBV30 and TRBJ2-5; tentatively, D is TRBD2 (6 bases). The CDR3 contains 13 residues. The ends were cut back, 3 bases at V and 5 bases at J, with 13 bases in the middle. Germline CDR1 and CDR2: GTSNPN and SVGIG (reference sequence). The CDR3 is CAWSSSEGETQYF. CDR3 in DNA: TGTGCCTGGAGCTCGTCGGAGGGGGAGACCCAGTACTTC.

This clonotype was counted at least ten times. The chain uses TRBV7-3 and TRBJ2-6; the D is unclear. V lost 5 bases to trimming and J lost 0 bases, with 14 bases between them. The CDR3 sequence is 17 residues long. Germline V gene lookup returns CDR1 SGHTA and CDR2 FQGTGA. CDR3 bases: TGTGCCAGCAGCCCGAAGGATTTCAGCTCTGGGGCCAACGTCCTGACTTTC. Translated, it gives CASSPKDFSSGANVLTF.

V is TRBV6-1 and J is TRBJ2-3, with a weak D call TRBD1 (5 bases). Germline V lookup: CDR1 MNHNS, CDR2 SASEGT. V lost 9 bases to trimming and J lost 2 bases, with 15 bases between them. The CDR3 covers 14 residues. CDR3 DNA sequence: TGTGCCAGTACAGGTCGACAGCACACAGATACGCAGTATTTT. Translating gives CASTGRQHTDTQYF.

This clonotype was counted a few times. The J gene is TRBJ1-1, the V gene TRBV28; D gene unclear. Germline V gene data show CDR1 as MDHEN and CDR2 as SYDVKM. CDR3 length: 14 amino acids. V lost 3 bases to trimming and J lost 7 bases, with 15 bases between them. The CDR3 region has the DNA TGTGCCAGCAGTTTCCCCGACCGTCAAAGTGAAGCTTTCTTT. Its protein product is CASSFPDRQSEAFF.

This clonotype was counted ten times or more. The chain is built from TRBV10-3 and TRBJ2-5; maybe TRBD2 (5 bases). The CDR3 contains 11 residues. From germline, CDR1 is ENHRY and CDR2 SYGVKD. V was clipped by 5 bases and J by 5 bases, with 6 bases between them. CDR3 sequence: CAISPGETQYF. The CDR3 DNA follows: TGTGCCATCAGTCCGGGGGAGACCCAGTACTTC.

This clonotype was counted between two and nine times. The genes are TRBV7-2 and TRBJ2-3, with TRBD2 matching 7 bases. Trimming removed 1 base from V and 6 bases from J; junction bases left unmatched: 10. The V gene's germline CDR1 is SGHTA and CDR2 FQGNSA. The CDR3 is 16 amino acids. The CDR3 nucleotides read TGTGCCAGCAGCTTAGTGAGGGAGGGCCTATGGGATACGCAGTATTTT. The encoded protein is CASSLVREGLWDTQYF.

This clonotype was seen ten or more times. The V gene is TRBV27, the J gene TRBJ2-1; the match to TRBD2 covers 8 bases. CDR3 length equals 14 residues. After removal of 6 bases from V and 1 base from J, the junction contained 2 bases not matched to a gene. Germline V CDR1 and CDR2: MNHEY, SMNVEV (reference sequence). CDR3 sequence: CASSGGRSYNEQFF. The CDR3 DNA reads TGTGCCAGCAGCGGCGGGAGGTCCTACAATGAGCAGTTCTTC.

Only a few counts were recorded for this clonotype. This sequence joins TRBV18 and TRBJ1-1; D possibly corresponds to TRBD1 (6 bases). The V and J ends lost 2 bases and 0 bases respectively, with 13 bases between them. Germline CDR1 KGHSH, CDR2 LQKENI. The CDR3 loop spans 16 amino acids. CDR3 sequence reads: CASSPGTGKMNTEAFF. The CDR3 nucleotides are TGTGCCAGCTCACCAGGTACAGGGAAGATGAACACTGAAGCTTTCTTT.

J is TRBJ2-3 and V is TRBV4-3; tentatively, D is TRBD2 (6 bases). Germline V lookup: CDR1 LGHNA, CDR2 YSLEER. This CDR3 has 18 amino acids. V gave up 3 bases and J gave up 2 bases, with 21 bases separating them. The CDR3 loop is CASSQTFILGEDTDTQYF. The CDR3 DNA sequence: TGCGCCAGCAGCCAGACATTCATCTTGGGGGAGGACACAGATACGCAGTATTTT.

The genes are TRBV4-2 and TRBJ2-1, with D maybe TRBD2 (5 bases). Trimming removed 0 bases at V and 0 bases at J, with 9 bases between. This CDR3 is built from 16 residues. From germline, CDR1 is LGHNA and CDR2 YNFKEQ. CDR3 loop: CASSQDGLSSYNEQFF. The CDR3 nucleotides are TGTGCCAGCAGCCAAGATGGACTTAGCTCCTACAATGAGCAGTTCTTC.

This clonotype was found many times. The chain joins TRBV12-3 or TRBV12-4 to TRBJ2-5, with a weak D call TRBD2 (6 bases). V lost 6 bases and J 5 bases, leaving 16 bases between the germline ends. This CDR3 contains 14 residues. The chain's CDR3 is CASRAGAAGETQYF. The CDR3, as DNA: TGTGCCAGCAGGGCAGGCGCCGCGGGGGAGACCCAGTACTTC.

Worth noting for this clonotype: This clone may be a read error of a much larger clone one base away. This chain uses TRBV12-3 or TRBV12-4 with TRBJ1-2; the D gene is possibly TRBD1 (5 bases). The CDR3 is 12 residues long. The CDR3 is CASSPQDYGYPF. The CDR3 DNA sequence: TGTGCCAGCAGTCCACAGGATTATGGCTACCCCTTC.

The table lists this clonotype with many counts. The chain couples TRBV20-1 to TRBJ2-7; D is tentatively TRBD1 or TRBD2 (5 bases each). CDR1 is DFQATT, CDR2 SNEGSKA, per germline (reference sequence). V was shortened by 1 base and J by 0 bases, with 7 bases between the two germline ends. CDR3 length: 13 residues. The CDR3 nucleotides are TGCAGTGCTAGAGGGGGACCCTCCTACGAGCAGTACTTC. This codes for CSARGGPSYEQYF.

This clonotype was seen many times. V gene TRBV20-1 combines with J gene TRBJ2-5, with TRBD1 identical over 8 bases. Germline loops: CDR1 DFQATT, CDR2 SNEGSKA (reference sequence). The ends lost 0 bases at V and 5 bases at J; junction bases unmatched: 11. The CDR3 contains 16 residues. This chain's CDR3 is CSARDRWTGRVETQYF. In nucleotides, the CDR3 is TGCAGTGCTAGAGATCGGTGGACAGGGCGAGTGGAGACCCAGTACTTC.

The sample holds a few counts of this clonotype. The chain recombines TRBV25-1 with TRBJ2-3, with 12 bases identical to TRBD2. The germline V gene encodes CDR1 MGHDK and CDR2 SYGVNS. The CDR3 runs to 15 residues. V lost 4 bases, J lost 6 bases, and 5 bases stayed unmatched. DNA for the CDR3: TGTGCCAGCAGTGCTAGCGGGAGGGGCATGGATACGCAGTATTTT. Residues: CASSASGRGMDTQYF.

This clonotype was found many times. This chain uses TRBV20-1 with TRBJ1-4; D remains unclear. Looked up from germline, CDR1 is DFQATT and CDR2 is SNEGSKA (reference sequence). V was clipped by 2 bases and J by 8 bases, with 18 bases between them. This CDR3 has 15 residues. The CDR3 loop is CSARFMVDPIEKLFF. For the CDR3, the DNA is TGCAGTGCTAGATTCATGGTGGACCCCATAGAAAAACTGTTTTTT.

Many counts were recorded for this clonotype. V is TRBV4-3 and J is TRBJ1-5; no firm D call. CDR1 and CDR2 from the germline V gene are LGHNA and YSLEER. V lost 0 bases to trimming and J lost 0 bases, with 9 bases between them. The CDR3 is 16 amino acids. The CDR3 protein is CASSQDIAVSNQPQHF. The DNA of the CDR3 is TGCGCCAGCAGCCAAGATATCGCAGTTAGCAATCAGCCCCAGCATTTT.

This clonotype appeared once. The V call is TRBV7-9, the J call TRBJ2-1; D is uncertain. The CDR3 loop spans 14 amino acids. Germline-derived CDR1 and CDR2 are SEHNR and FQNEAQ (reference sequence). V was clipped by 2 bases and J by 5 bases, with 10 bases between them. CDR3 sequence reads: CASSLSRNNNEQFF. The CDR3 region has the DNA TGTGCCAGCAGCTTATCCCGGAACAACAATGAGCAGTTCTTC.

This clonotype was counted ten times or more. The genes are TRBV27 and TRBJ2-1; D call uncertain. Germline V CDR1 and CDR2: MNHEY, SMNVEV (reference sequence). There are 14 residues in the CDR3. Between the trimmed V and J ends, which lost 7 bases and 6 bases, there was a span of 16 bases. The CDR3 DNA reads TGTGCCAGCACCCCGCGTCCTATTTCCAATGAGCAGTTCTTC. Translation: CASTPRPISNEQFF.

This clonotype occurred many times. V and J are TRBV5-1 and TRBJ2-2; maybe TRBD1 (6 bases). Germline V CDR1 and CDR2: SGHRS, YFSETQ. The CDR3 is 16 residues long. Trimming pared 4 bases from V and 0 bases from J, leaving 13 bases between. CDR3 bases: TGCGCCAGCAGCCTCCGAACAGGGTCGAACACCGGGGAGCTGTTTTTT. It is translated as CASSLRTGSNTGELFF.

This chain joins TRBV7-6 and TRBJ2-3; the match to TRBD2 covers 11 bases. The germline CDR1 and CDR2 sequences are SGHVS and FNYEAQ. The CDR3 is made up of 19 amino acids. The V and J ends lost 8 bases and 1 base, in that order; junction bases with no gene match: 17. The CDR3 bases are TGTGCCAGCGGGACGCCTTACGCTAGCGGGAGGTCCCGCACAGATACGCAGTATTTT. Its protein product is CASGTPYASGRSRTDTQYF.

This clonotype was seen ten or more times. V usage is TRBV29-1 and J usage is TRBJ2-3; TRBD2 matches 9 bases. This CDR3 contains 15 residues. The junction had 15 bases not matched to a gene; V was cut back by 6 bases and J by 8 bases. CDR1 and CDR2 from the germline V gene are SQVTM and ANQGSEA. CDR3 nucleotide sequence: TGCAGCGTCTCCGATCGGACTAGCGTAGTTAGTACGCAGTATTTT. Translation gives CSVSDRTSVVSTQYF.

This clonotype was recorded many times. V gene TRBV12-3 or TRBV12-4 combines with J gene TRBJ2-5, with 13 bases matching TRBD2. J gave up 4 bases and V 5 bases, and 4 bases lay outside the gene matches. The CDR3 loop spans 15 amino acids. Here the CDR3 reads CASSVGLAGVETQYF. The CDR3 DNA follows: TGTGCCAGCAGTGTCGGACTAGCGGGAGTAGAGACCCAGTACTTC.

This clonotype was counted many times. CDR3 protein: CASSLAGEKQYF. DNA of the CDR3: TGTGCCAGCTCTCTAGCGGGAGAAAAGCAGTACTTC. The chain is built from TRBV7-3 and TRBJ2-7, with 10 bases matching TRBD2. V lost 8 bases to trimming and J lost 8 bases; unmatched junction nucleotides: 6. Germline CDR1 is SGHTA and CDR2 is FQGTGA. The CDR3 extends over 12 amino acids.

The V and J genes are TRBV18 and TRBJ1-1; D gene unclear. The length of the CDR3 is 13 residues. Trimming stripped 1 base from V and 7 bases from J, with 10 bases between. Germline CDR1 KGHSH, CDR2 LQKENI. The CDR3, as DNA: TGTGCCAGCTCACCACAGCTACAAGTTGAAGCTTTCTTT. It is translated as CASSPQLQVEAFF.

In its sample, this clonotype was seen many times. Here the CDR3 DNA reads TGTGCCAGCAGTCTGGGACGGAACTACGAGCAGTACTTC. Translating gives CASSLGRNYEQYF. The chain has TRBV7-8 and TRBJ2-7; D possibly matches TRBD1 or TRBD2 (5 bases each). The V gene lost 6 bases and the J gene lost 3 bases, with 12 bases spanning the gap. CDR1 SGHVS and CDR2 FQNEAQ come from the germline V gene. This CDR3 is built from 13 residues. Drawing the rest from reference TRBV7-8 and TRBJ2-7, the complete variable domain is GAGVSQSPRYKVAKRGQDVALRCDPISGHVSLFWYQQALGQGPEFLTYFQNEAQLDKSGLPSDRFFAERPEGSVSTLKIQRTQQEDSAVYLCASSLGRNYEQYFGPGTRLTVT.